Each of the 32 T cell receptor beta chains below was sequenced from the same sample in a study of blood T cell repertoires in COVID-19 (TCRdb year 2020). The method was the immunoSEQ multiplex PCR assay. In its TCRdb copy, this immuneACCESS table keeps in-frame sequences only and misses some clones. Where compared with another copy, unresolved V genes explain less than half of these, and the others have no known cause. The sample table holds 150,000 to 160,000 clones, of which about 90% were seen once. Of the sample, roughly 0.51% falls within the top ten clones. Source material: peripheral blood. The source of these receptors is a man between 45 and 60 years old with acute or convalescent COVID-19.

V is TRBV9 and J is TRBJ1-2; 9 bases line up with TRBD1. Germline CDR1 reads SGDLS; CDR2 reads YYNGEE. The CDR3 sequence is 14 residues long. The V segment lost 0 bases and the J segment 6 bases; nucleotides outside the gene matches: 3. The CDR3 DNA sequence: TGTGCCAGCAGCGTAGGGGACAGGGCAAATGGCTACACCTTC. Its translation: CASSVGDRANGYTF.

This chain joins TRBV3-1 (or the pseudogene TRBV3-2) and TRBJ1-2; 7 bases are shared with TRBD1. V gave up 4 bases and J gave up 3 bases; unmatched junction bases: 5. The CDR3 is 14 amino acids. CDR1 and CDR2 from the germline V gene are LGHDT and YNNKEL (reference sequence). This chain's CDR3 is CASSLGGQYYGYTF. DNA of the CDR3: TGTGCCAGCAGCCTCGGGGGACAGTACTATGGCTACACCTTC.

The chain couples TRBV5-1 to TRBJ2-7, with a tentative D call TRBD2 (5 bases). From germline, CDR1 is SGHRS and CDR2 YFSETQ. This CDR3 contains 12 residues. Trimming shortened V by 5 bases and J by 6 bases, and 12 bases separated the two germline ends. CDR3 in amino acids: CASSQSTSEQYF. As DNA, the CDR3 is TGCGCCAGCAGTCAATCCACTAGCGAGCAGTACTTC.

V gene TRBV9 combines with J gene TRBJ2-2, with 8 nucleotides matching TRBD2. Germline assignment: CDR1 SGDLS and CDR2 YYNGEE. J lost 6 bases, V lost 4 bases, and 11 bases had no gene match. The CDR3 runs to 16 residues. The CDR3 is CASSPLGGRIAGELFF. In nucleotides, the CDR3 is TGTGCCAGCAGCCCCCTGGGCGGGAGGATCGCCGGGGAGCTGTTTTTT.

The genes are TRBV6-5 and TRBJ2-7; 9 bases are shared with TRBD1. Germline values: CDR1 MNHEY, CDR2 SVGAGI. V was clipped by 8 bases and J by 4 bases; unmatched bases: 6. The CDR3 length is 13 residues. Here the CDR3 reads CASRTGVFYEQYV. CDR3 sequence (DNA): TGTGCCAGCCGGACAGGGGTATTTTACGAGCAGTACGTC.

V and J are TRBV30 and TRBJ2-1, with 8 bases matching TRBD2. Germline loops: CDR1 GTSNPN, CDR2 SVGIG (reference sequence). V was clipped by 2 bases and J by 8 bases; unmatched bases: 11. This CDR3 has 15 amino acids. The CDR3 loop is CAWSSPGTSRYEQFF. For the CDR3, the DNA is TGTGCCTGGAGTTCCCCCGGGACTAGTCGCTATGAGCAGTTCTTC.

This chain connects TRBV18 to TRBJ2-2; the match to TRBD2 covers 9 bases. The V gene's germline CDR1 is KGHSH and CDR2 LQKENI. This CDR3 is 15 amino acids long. Trimming at V came to 4 bases and at J to 6 bases, leaving 6 bases not matched to a gene. This CDR3 is CASSHGTSRSGELFF. CDR3 sequence (DNA): TGTGCCAGCTCACACGGGACTAGCCGGTCCGGGGAGCTGTTTTTT.

A few counts support this clone. The chain couples TRBV6-5 to TRBJ1-2; D remains ambiguous. This CDR3 is built from 12 residues. Per germline, CDR1 MNHEY and CDR2 SVGAGI. Trimming removed 7 bases at V and 2 bases at J, with 8 bases between. The CDR3 spells CASKRGNYGYTF. DNA for the CDR3: TGTGCCAGCAAGCGAGGGAACTATGGCTACACCTTC.

This sequence joins TRBV3-1 (or the pseudogene TRBV3-2) and TRBJ1-3; D uncertain. CDR3 size: 14 residues. V dropped 6 bases and J dropped 2 bases, with 11 bases sitting between them. Germline V lookup: CDR1 LGHDT, CDR2 YNNKEL (reference sequence). The CDR3 nucleotides are TGTGCCAGCAGTAAGGGAGCTACTGGAAACACCATATATTTT. Its protein is CASSKGATGNTIYF.

The V call is TRBV7-3, the J call TRBJ2-2; 9 bases align to TRBD2. This CDR3 comprises 17 residues. V lost 2 bases to trimming and J lost 7 bases; unmatched junction nucleotides: 11. Germline-derived CDR1 and CDR2 are SGHTA and FQGTGA. The CDR3 is CASSLDGVAGENGELFF. The DNA for the CDR3 is TGTGCCAGCAGCTTAGATGGAGTAGCGGGAGAGAACGGGGAGCTGTTTTTT.

V usage is TRBV5-6 and J usage is TRBJ2-7; 8 bases fit TRBD2. Germline V gives CDR1 SGHDT, CDR2 YYEEEE. J lost 2 bases, V lost 4 bases, and 8 bases had no gene match. The CDR3 totals 15 residues. The CDR3 region is CASSRWGAGAYEQYV. In DNA form, the CDR3 reads TGTGCCAGCAGCAGGTGGGGAGCGGGGGCCTACGAGCAGTACGTC.

V is TRBV6-5 and J is TRBJ2-3; 7 positions agree with TRBD2. This CDR3 is 15 amino acids long. In germline, CDR1 is MNHEY, CDR2 SVGAGI. The junction had 2 bases not matched to a gene; V was cut back by 2 bases and J by 0 bases. The CDR3 region has the DNA TGTGCCAGCAGTTACCAGGGACTAAGCACAGATACGCAGTATTTT. Residues: CASSYQGLSTDTQYF.

This chain joins TRBV2 and TRBJ1-2; D unclear. V was clipped by 7 bases and J by 7 bases, with 19 bases between them. Germline loops: CDR1 SNHLY, CDR2 FYNNEI. The CDR3 covers 14 residues. The CDR3 coding sequence is TGTGCCAGCACATTACAGCAGGTAGACGGTGGCTACACCTTC. Protein product: CASTLQQVDGGYTF.

The rearrangement joins TRBV12-5 to TRBJ2-1, with 11 bases aligning to TRBD2. CDR3 length: 15 amino acids. The J segment lost 10 bases and the V segment lost 5 bases, leaving 10 bases of the junction unmatched. CDR1 is LGHNT and CDR2 is FRNRAP in the germline V gene. CDR3 sequence: CASGQVAGGVYEQFF. CDR3 DNA: TGTGCTAGTGGTCAGGTAGCGGGAGGGGTTTACGAGCAGTTCTTC.

This chain uses TRBV5-1 with TRBJ1-4; TRBD1 aligns across 7 bases. V shed 0 bases and J 7 bases; nucleotides not matched to a gene: 9. CDR1 is SGHRS, CDR2 YFSETQ, per germline. The CDR3 spans 16 residues. The CDR3 protein is CASSLARTGGGEKLFF. The DNA of the CDR3 is TGCGCCAGCAGCTTGGCCCGGACAGGAGGGGGTGAAAAACTGTTTTTT.

This clone is a singleton in its sample. The genes are TRBV2 and TRBJ2-1; 10 nucleotides align to TRBD2. Unmatched junction bases numbered 4, after V lost 6 bases and J lost 2 bases. The CDR3 totals 15 residues. The germline V gene encodes CDR1 SNHLY and CDR2 FYNNEI. The DNA for the CDR3 is TGTGCCAGCAGGTCTAGCGGGGGAACCTACAATGAGCAGTTCTTC. It translates to CASRSSGGTYNEQFF.

The genes are TRBV29-1 and TRBJ2-5, with 8 bases that match TRBD1. The CDR3 contains 17 residues. The junction had 16 bases not matched to a gene; V was cut back by 2 bases and J by 5 bases. CDR1 is SQVTM, CDR2 ANQGSEA, per germline. The CDR3 region has the DNA TGCAGCGTTGAACCCTCGTTCGGACAGGGAAGAAGGGAGACCCAGTACTTC. Its protein is CSVEPSFGQGRRETQYF.

The chain uses TRBV19 and TRBJ1-1; D remains unclear. Trimming took 3 bases from V and 1 from J, leaving 6 bases between them. Germline V gene data show CDR1 as LNHDA and CDR2 as SQIVND (reference sequence). This CDR3 has 13 amino acids. Written as DNA, the CDR3 is TGTGCCAGTAGTATTAGTGGGAACACTGAAGCTTTCTTT. Its translation is CASSISGNTEAFF.

The chain links TRBV4-3 to TRBJ1-5; D may be TRBD1 (6 bases). Germline CDR1 and CDR2: LGHNA and YSLEER. V lost 4 bases and J 5 bases, leaving 15 bases between the germline ends. The CDR3 is 15 residues long. This CDR3 reads CASSRSNRAYQPQHF. The CDR3 DNA sequence: TGCGCCAGCAGCCGATCGAACAGGGCCTATCAGCCCCAGCATTTT.

This chain uses TRBV30 with TRBJ1-3; D may be TRBD1 (5 bases). The CDR3 is 14 amino acids. V lost 3 bases and J lost 0, with 9 bases in between. CDR1 and CDR2 from the germline V gene are GTSNPN and SVGIG (reference sequence). The CDR3 bases are TGTGCCTGGAGACGACAGTCCTCTGGAAACACCATATATTTT. Amino acids: CAWRRQSSGNTIYF. Variable domain in full (rest from reference TRBV30 and TRBJ1-3): SQTIHQWPATLVQPVGSPLSLECTVEGTSNPNLYWYRQAAGRGLQLLFYSVGIGQISSEVPQNLSASRPQDRQFILSSKKLLLSDSGFYLCAWRRQSSGNTIYFGEGSWLTVV.

The chain recombines TRBV6-5 with TRBJ1-6; no reliable D call. The germline V gene has CDR1 MNHEY and CDR2 SVGAGI. There are 14 residues in the CDR3. The V and J ends lost 6 bases and 7 bases respectively, with 13 bases between them. The CDR3 sequence: CASRDREYNSPLHF. Here the CDR3 DNA reads TGTGCCAGCAGGGACCGGGAGTACAATTCACCCCTCCACTTT.

The chain couples TRBV5-8 to TRBJ1-5; 11 bases agree with TRBD1. The V gene end was trimmed by 1 base and the J gene end by 7 bases; junction bases not matched to a gene: 7. The V gene's germline CDR1 is SGHTS and CDR2 YDEGEE. The CDR3 is 16 residues long. Here the CDR3 reads CASSLRGQGALQPQHF. CDR3 nucleotides: TGTGCCAGCAGCTTGAGAGGACAGGGGGCTTTACAGCCCCAGCATTTT.

V and J are TRBV19 and TRBJ2-6, with 8 bases that match TRBD1. V shed 9 bases and J 2 bases; nucleotides not matched to a gene: 3. This CDR3 has 14 residues. Germline V gives CDR1 LNHDA, CDR2 SQIVND (reference sequence). The DNA for the CDR3 is TGTGCCAGATGCAGGGGGCCTGGGGCCAACGTCCTGACTTTC. Its translation: CARCRGPGANVLTF. The full variable domain, in which reference TRBV19 and TRBJ2-6 provide the parts outside the CDR3, is DGGITQSPKYLFRKEGQNVTLSCEQNLNHDAMYWYRQDPGQGLRLIYYSQIVNDFQKGDIAEGYSVSREKKESFPLTVTSAQKNPTAFYLCARCRGPGANVLTFGAGSRLTVL.

The chain links TRBV2 to TRBJ1-6; 7 nucleotides line up with TRBD1. Germline values: CDR1 SNHLY, CDR2 FYNNEI. The CDR3 has 17 residues. The J segment lost 4 bases and the V segment lost 6 bases, leaving 12 bases of the junction unmatched. The CDR3 sequence: CASSQGNRGTYNSPLHF. In nucleotides, the CDR3 is TGTGCCAGCAGCCAGGGGAACAGGGGTACTTATAATTCACCCCTCCACTTT. The full variable domain, its missing parts supplied by reference TRBV2 and TRBJ1-6, is EPEVTQTPSHQVTQMGQEVILRCVPISNHLYFYWYRQILGQKVEFLVSFYNNEISEKSEIFDDQFSVERPDGSNFTLKIRSTKLEDSAMYFCASSQGNRGTYNSPLHFGNGTRLTVT.

The chain links TRBV28 to TRBJ1-5, with 11 bases matching TRBD1. J was trimmed by 4 bases and V by 1 base; bases with no gene match: 3. The CDR3 totals 16 residues. Germline values: CDR1 MDHEN, CDR2 SYDVKM. CDR3 amino acids: CASSLSGTGGNQPQHF. CDR3 sequence (DNA): TGTGCCAGCAGTTTATCCGGGACAGGGGGTAATCAGCCCCAGCATTTT.

This rearrangement joins TRBV2 to TRBJ2-2; 7 bases map to TRBD2. Germline CDR1 and CDR2: SNHLY and FYNNEI. CDR3 length: 15 residues. V dropped 8 bases and J dropped 2; count of bases not matched to a gene: 8. This CDR3 reads CASDGSGPNTGELFF. In nucleotides, the CDR3 is TGTGCCAGCGATGGTAGCGGGCCAAACACCGGGGAGCTGTTTTTT.

This chain connects TRBV7-2 to TRBJ2-1; TRBD2 is a possible D gene (6 bases). This CDR3 region has 13 residues. Per germline, CDR1 SGHTA and CDR2 FQGNSA. Trimming pared 2 bases from V and 10 bases from J, leaving 12 bases between. The CDR3: CASSLWGELEQFF. The CDR3 nucleotides are TGTGCCAGCAGCTTATGGGGGGAATTGGAGCAGTTCTTC. The whole variable domain, filled in from reference TRBV7-2 and TRBJ2-1, reads GAGVSQSPSNKVTEKGKDVELRCDPISGHTALYWYRQSLGQGLEFLIYFQGNSAPDKSGLPSDRFSAERTGGSVSTLTIQRTQQEDSAVYLCASSLWGELEQFFGPGTRLTVL.

This clone was detected only once. This chain uses TRBV4-2 with TRBJ2-1; D might be TRBD1 (5 bases). The CDR3 covers 18 residues. Germline CDR1 LGHNA, CDR2 YNFKEQ. The V end was cut by 0 bases, the J end by 1 base, with 16 bases between. The CDR3 DNA is TGTGCCAGCAGCCAAGATCGGGCAGGGTTTGGGTCCTACAATGAGCAGTTCTTC. This translates into CASSQDRAGFGSYNEQFF.

V is TRBV7-6 and J is TRBJ2-3; 9 positions match TRBD2. Per the germline V gene, CDR1 is SGHVS and CDR2 is FNYEAQ. This CDR3 region has 18 residues. V dropped 2 bases and J dropped 5; count of bases not matched to a gene: 14. The CDR3 nucleotides read TGTGCCAGCAGCTTAATTGAGGCGGCGGGGGGGCGTGGAGATACGCAGTATTTT. Its translation: CASSLIEAAGGRGDTQYF. The full variable domain, completed using reference TRBV7-6 and TRBJ2-3, is GAGVSQSPRYKVTKRGQDVALRCDPISGHVSLYWYRQALGQGPEFLTYFNYEAQQDKSGLPNDRFSAERPEGSISTLTIQRTEQRDSAMYRCASSLIEAAGGRGDTQYFGPGTRLTVL.

The chain carries TRBV24-1 and TRBJ2-3, with a tentative D call TRBD2 (6 bases). In germline, CDR1 is KGHDR, CDR2 SFDVKD. Trimming stripped 9 bases from V and 4 bases from J, with 31 bases between. This CDR3 has 19 residues. The CDR3 DNA reads as TGTGCCACCCGACTCGTAGAACGGGAGTCTCTTTTCCAGGCAGATACGCAGTATTTT. Protein product: CATRLVERESLFQADTQYF.

The rearrangement joins TRBV13 to TRBJ1-2, with 8 nucleotides matching TRBD1. CDR1 is PRHDT and CDR2 is FYEKMQ in the germline V gene (reference sequence). The CDR3 has 15 residues. The junction had 10 bases not matched to a gene; V was cut back by 5 bases and J by 5 bases. The CDR3 reads CASSPTGTGSYGYTF. The DNA for the CDR3 is TGTGCCAGCAGCCCCACCGGGACAGGATCATATGGCTACACCTTC.

The V gene is TRBV3-1 (or the pseudogene TRBV3-2), the J gene TRBJ2-7, with 11 bases aligning to TRBD2. CDR3 size: 15 residues. J was trimmed by 9 bases and V by 1 base; bases with no gene match: 8. Germline V CDR1 and CDR2: LGHDT, YNNKEL (reference sequence). CDR3 bases: TGTGCCAGCAGCCAAGGAACTAGCGGGGGTGGGCGGCAGTACTTC. As protein: CASSQGTSGGGRQYF.